This T cell receptor beta chain derives from a study of T cell repertoires in cytomegalovirus infection. Study-level information: Public TCR beta signatures indicated both CMV infection and matching HLA type. Overall study results and limits: Cumulative public TCR beta family frequency identified carriers of CMV plus the relevant HLA. In two of eight donors, the top clonotype was HLA-C-restricted CMV-specific.

This clonotype was observed many times. What it binds is not known. Trimming cost V 7 bases and J 9 bases; bases outside gene matches: 13. Germline values: CDR1 SQVTM, CDR2 ANQGSEA. This CDR3 contains 14 residues. TCRdb called the reads again in MiXCR, with one record for every CDR3 protein. The sample yields under 250,000 distinct CDR3 sequences, approximately 7% seen once. Sample: PBMCs. The TCR originated in a human donor in good health (CMV status not recorded). Some clones in this sample may be carry-over from other donors' samples. The genes are TRBV29-1 and TRBJ2-1, with 9 bases that match TRBD1. The CDR3 here is CSGERDREEGEQFF. The CDR3 coding sequence is TGCAGCGGGGAACGGGACAGGGAAGAGGGTGAGCAGTTCTTC.